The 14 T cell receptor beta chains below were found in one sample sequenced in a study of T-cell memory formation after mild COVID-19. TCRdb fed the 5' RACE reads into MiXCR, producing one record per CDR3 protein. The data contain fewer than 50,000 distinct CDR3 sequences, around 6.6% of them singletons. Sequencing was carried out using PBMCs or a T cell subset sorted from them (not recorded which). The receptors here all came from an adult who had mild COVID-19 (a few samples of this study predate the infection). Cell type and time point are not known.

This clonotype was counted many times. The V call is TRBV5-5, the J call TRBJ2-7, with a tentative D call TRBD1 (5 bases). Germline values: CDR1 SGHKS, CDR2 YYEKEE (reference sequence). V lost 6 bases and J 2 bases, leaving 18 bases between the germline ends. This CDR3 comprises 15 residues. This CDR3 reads CASNGLGVGPYEQYF. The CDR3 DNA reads TGTGCCAGCAACGGGCTAGGGGTCGGGCCCTACGAGCAGTACTTC.

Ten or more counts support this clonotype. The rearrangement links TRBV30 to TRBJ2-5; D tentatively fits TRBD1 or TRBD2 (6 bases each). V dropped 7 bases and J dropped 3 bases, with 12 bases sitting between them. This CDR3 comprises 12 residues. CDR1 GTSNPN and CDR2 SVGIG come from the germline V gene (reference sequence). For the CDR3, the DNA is TGTGCCTCGTCGAGGGGGGAAGAGACCCAGTACTTC. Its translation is CASSRGEETQYF.

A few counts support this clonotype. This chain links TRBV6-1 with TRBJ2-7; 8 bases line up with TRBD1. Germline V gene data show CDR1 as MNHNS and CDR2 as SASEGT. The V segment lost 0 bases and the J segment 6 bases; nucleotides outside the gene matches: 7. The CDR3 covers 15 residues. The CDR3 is CASSEAGTGSLEQYF. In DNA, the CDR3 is TGTGCCAGCAGTGAAGCGGGGACAGGATCTCTCGAGCAGTACTTC.

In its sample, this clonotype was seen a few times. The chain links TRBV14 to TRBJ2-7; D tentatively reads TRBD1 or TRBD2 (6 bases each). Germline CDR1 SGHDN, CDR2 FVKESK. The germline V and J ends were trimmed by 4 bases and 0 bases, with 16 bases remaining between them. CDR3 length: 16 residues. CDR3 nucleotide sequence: TGTGCCAGCAGCCCGTTCGGGGGCCAAGCCTCCTACGAGCAGTACTTC. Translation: CASSPFGGQASYEQYF.

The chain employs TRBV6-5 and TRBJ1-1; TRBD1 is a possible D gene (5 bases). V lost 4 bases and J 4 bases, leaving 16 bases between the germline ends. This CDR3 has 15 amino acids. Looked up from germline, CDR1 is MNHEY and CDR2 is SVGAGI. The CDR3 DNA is TGTGCCAGCAGTTGGGGTGGGGCGGGAGGCACTGAAGCTTTCTTT. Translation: CASSWGGAGGTEAFF.

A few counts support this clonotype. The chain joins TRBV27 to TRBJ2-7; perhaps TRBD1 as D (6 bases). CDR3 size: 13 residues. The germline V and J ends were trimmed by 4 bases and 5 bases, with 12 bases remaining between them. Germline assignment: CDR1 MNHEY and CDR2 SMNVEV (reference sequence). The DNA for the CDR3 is TGTGCCAGCAGTTCCCATGGACAGCACGAGCAGTACTTC. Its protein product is CASSSHGQHEQYF.

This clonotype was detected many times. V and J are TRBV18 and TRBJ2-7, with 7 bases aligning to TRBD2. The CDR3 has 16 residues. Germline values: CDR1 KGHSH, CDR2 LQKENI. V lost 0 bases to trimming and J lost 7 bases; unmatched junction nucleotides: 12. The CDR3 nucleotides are TGTGCCAGCTCACCACCGGGGGACTACCACCGGGGAGAGCAGTACTTC. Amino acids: CASSPPGDYHRGEQYF.

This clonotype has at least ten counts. The chain's CDR3 is CASSYSTRDNQPQHF. Written as DNA, the CDR3 is TGTGCCAGCAGTTACTCGACAAGGGACAATCAGCCCCAGCATTTT. The rearrangement links TRBV6-2 or TRBV6-3 to TRBJ1-5; D is unresolved. V was cut by 0 bases and J by 3 bases, with 9 bases left in between. This CDR3 spans 15 amino acids. Germline lookup yields CDR1 MNHEY and CDR2 SVGEGT.

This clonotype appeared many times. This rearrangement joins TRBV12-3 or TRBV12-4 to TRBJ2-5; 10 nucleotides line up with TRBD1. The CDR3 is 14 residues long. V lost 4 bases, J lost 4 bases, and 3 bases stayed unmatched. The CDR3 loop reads CASSSRQGAETQYF. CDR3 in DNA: TGTGCCAGCAGTTCCCGACAGGGGGCAGAGACCCAGTACTTC.

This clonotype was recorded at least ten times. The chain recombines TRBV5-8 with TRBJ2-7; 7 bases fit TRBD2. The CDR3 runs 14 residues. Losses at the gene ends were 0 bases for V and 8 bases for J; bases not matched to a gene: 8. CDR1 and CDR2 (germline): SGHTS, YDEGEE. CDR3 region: CASSLVGPGGKQYF. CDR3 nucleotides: TGTGCCAGCAGCTTGGTTGGACCGGGGGGTAAGCAGTACTTC.

The CDR3 loop reads CASSQVAGSEQYF. For the CDR3, the DNA is TGTGCCAGCAGCCAAGTTGCGGGGTCCGAGCAGTACTTC. The rearrangement links TRBV3-1 to TRBJ2-7, with D maybe TRBD2 (6 bases). The germline V and J ends were trimmed by 1 base and 6 bases, with 10 bases remaining between them. This CDR3 is built from 13 residues. Germline V gene lookup returns CDR1 LGHDT and CDR2 YNNKEL (reference sequence).

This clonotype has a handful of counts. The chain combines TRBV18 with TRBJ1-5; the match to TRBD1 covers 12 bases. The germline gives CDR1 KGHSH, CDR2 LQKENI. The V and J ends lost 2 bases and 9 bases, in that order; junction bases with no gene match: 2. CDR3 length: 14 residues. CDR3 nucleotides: TGTGCCAGCTCACCAGGGACAGGGGGCGGGCCCCAGCATTTT. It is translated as CASSPGTGGGPQHF.

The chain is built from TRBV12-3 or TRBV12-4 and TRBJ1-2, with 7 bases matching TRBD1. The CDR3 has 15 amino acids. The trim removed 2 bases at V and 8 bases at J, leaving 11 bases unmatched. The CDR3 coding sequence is TGTGCCAGCAGTTTAAGTACAGGGGCAAGAGGAGGCTACACCTTC. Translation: CASSLSTGARGGYTF.

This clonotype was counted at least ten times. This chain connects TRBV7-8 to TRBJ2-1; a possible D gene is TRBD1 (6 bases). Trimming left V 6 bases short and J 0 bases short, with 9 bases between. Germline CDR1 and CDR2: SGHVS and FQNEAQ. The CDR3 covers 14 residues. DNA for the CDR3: TGTGCCAGCAGTGACAGGCTCTCCTACAATGAGCAGTTCTTC. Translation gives CASSDRLSYNEQFF.